The T cell receptor (beta chain) under discussion was sequenced for a study of control samples from healthy donors and cancer patients (dated by TCRdb to the early 2020s). The protocol used for the library was the immunoSEQ multiplex PCR assay. Drawn from immuneACCESS, this table holds only the in-frame rearrangements with V and J called that TCRdb kept. Clones are partly lost; checked studies trace under half to an unresolved V gene and leave the rest unexplained. This sample is represented by over 80,000 clones; about 79% of them were singletons. Under 12% of the sample is taken by the ten largest. Details on this clone: Its antigen remains unidentified. Within one base of it there is no much larger clone, and no base qualities were kept.

The V end loses 2 bases and the J end loses 10 bases, and a stretch of 11 bases separates them. CDR1 and CDR2, per the germline V gene, are SNHLY and FYNNEI. The CDR3 goes from the cysteine to the phenylalanine over 12 residues. The read is trimmed to its CDR3 DNA, 36 bases read in frame from base 1. The sequence links TRBV2 to TRBJ1-1, with TRBD1 tentatively as D gene (5 bases match). Source material: blood. This receptor was taken from a woman aged 30 to 39 in good health. The sequence in DNA is TGTGCCAGCAGTGAACAGGGCTGGTCAGCTTTCTTT. It translates to CASSEQGWSAFF.